Listed below are T cell receptor beta chains from one sample, sequenced in a study of blood T cell repertoires in COVID-19. Here immunoSEQ multiplex PCR was the method, and the copy in TCRdb shows in-frame clones only, minus some. Among 190,000 or so clones listed, about 91% were seen once. Sequenced input: peripheral blood. These TCRs come from a woman aged 25-40 years with acute or convalescent COVID-19. Both conserved end residues are part of each CDR3. The D gene is left open where the match is weak. Expanded clones get a size class; other rows say once, few or many, or leave the size out.

size: medium-sized
D: .
V: TRBV3-1/TRBV3-2
J: TRBJ2-5
DNA: TGTGCCAGCAGCCAAGATGGAGGTTTTGCAGAGACCCAGTACTTC
CDR3: CASSQDGGFAETQYF

size: .
D: .
V: TRBV5-1
J: TRBJ1-2
DNA: TGCGCCAGCAGCCCCCAGGGAACTGGCTACACCTTC
CDR3: CASSPQGTGYTF

size: .
D: .
V: TRBV14
J: TRBJ1-4
DNA: TGTGCCAGCAGCCAACGGACGAGGGAGAATGAAAAACTGTTTTTT
CDR3: CASSQRTRENEKLFF

size: .
D: TRBD1
V: TRBV7-9
J: TRBJ1-1
DNA: TGTGCCAGCAGCTTGGGACAGGGGACCGGAGCTTTCTTT
CDR3: CASSLGQGTGAFF

size: .
D: .
V: TRBV28
J: TRBJ2-1
DNA: TGTGCCAGCAGTCTCCGACTAGACCTGTTCTTC
CDR3: CASSLRLDLFF

size: .
D: .
V: TRBV28
J: TRBJ1-5
DNA: TGTGCCAGCAGTTTGGGCGCTGGAGGCCTGGGGAATCAGCCCCAGCATTTT
CDR3: CASSLGAGGLGNQPQHF

size: .
D: TRBD2
V: TRBV3-1/TRBV3-2
J: TRBJ2-5
DNA: TGTGCCAGCAGGACGGGAGGCGGAGAGACCCAGTACTTC
CDR3: CASRTGGGETQYF

size: .
D: TRBD1
V: TRBV24-1
J: TRBJ2-7
DNA: TGTGCCACCGCCCAAGGGGGACAGGGAGTCGAGCAGTACTTC
CDR3: CATAQGGQGVEQYF

size: .
D: .
V: TRBV11-2
J: TRBJ1-1
DNA: TGTGCCAGCAGCTTAGGCGGTGACACTGAAGCTTTCTTT
CDR3: CASSLGGDTEAFF

size: once
D: .
V: TRBV5-4
J: TRBJ1-3
DNA: TGTGCCAGCAGCTTGGGGACAGCAGGAAACACCATATATTTT
CDR3: CASSLGTAGNTIYF

size: .
D: TRBD1
V: TRBV5-1
J: TRBJ1-4
DNA: TGCGCCAGCAGCCAGGGGGTGGGCTCTCGGGCCGAAAAACTGTTTTTT
CDR3: CASSQGVGSRAEKLFF

size: .
D: .
V: TRBV28
J: TRBJ1-5
DNA: TGTGCCACTTCCTCTAGCAATCAGCCCCAGCATTTT
CDR3: CATSSSNQPQHF

size: .
D: TRBD2
V: TRBV13
J: TRBJ2-1
DNA: TGTGCCAGCAGCTTAGATCGCGGGAGCTCCTACAATGAGCAGTTCTTC
CDR3: CASSLDRGSSYNEQFF

size: .
D: .
V: TRBV20-1
J: TRBJ2-5
DNA: TGCAGTGCGCACGGGGAGGCTACCCTGTACTTC
CDR3: CSAHGEATLYF

size: .
D: TRBD2
V: TRBV19
J: TRBJ2-3
DNA: TGTGCCAGTAGTACACGCGGGGGGCTCGCTACGCAGTATTTT
CDR3: CASSTRGGLATQYF

size: .
D: .
V: TRBV7-9
J: TRBJ2-7
DNA: TGTGCCAGCAGCCCAACAGGGTCGTACGAGCAGTACTTC
CDR3: CASSPTGSYEQYF

size: .
D: .
V: TRBV7-9
J: TRBJ2-1
DNA: TGTGCCAGCAGCTTAGCAGCTGAGCAGTTCTTC
CDR3: CASSLAAEQFF

size: .
D: .
V: TRBV28
J: TRBJ2-7
DNA: TGTGCCAGCAGTTTAAAGCCGACCTACGAGCAGTACTTC
CDR3: CASSLKPTYEQYF

size: .
D: TRBD2
V: TRBV29-1
J: TRBJ2-3
DNA: TGCAGCGTTGATCTAGCGGGAGGGCCAGATACGCAGTATTTT
CDR3: CSVDLAGGPDTQYF

size: .
D: .
V: TRBV6-5
J: TRBJ1-3
DNA: TGTGCCAGCAGTCCTTCGTTCGCTGGAAACACCATATATTTT
CDR3: CASSPSFAGNTIYF

size: .
D: .
V: TRBV28
J: TRBJ2-5
DNA: TGTGCCAGCAGTTTGCAGCGAGGGGAGACCCAGTACTTC
CDR3: CASSLQRGETQYF

size: once
D: .
V: TRBV7-9
J: TRBJ1-1
DNA: TGTGCCAGCAGCTCCGTCGGTTCTACTGAAGCTTTCTTT
CDR3: CASSSVGSTEAFF

size: .
D: TRBD2
V: TRBV5-1
J: TRBJ2-1
DNA: TGCGCCAGCAGCTCGGGACTAGCGGGAGTCAATGAGCAGTTCTTC
CDR3: CASSSGLAGVNEQFF

size: .
D: TRBD1
V: TRBV5-1
J: TRBJ1-2
DNA: TGCGCCAGCAGCGGACAGGGGGCGGAGGTGGTTGGCTACACCTTC
CDR3: CASSGQGAEVVGYTF

size: .
D: TRBD1
V: TRBV29-1
J: TRBJ2-1
DNA: TGCAGCGTTGAAGACGGCCCGGACAGGGGAGTAAATGAGCAGTTCTTC
CDR3: CSVEDGPDRGVNEQFF

size: .
D: .
V: TRBV30
J: TRBJ1-3
DNA: TGTGCCTGCCGAGGGCGCTCTGGAAACACCATATATTTT
CDR3: CACRGRSGNTIYF

size: .
D: TRBD1
V: TRBV5-5
J: TRBJ2-4
DNA: TGTGCCAGCAGCGACACGACAGGGGCGTACATTCAGTACTTC
CDR3: CASSDTTGAYIQYF

size: .
D: .
V: TRBV28
J: TRBJ1-6
DNA: TGTGCCAGCAGTTTACAATTCGGGAATAATTCACCCCTCCACTTT
CDR3: CASSLQFGNNSPLHF

size: .
D: .
V: TRBV19
J: TRBJ1-4
DNA: TGTGCCAGTAGTATAGGACCGGACACTGAAGAAAAACTGTTTTTT
CDR3: CASSIGPDTEEKLFF

size: .
D: .
V: TRBV19
J: TRBJ2-7
DNA: TGTGCCAGTAGACGCGCGCCTCGGGGCGAGCAGTACTTC
CDR3: CASRRAPRGEQYF

size: .
D: TRBD2
V: TRBV6-6
J: TRBJ2-7
DNA: TGTGCCAGCACGGGGGGGCCCTACGAGCAGTACTTC
CDR3: CASTGGPYEQYF

size: .
D: .
V: TRBV29-1
J: TRBJ2-3
DNA: TGCAGCGTTGAAGTGACTAGTTCAGATACGCAGTATTTT
CDR3: CSVEVTSSDTQYF

size: .
D: .
V: TRBV30
J: TRBJ1-4
DNA: TGTGCCTGGAGTGTAGGGACACTTGCAACTAATGAAAAACTGTTTTTT
CDR3: CAWSVGTLATNEKLFF

size: .
D: TRBD1
V: TRBV27
J: TRBJ1-2
DNA: TGTGCCAGCAGGAATATGGACAGGAGCTACACCTTC
CDR3: CASRNMDRSYTF

size: .
D: .
V: TRBV3-1/TRBV3-2
J: TRBJ1-4
DNA: TGTGCCAGCAGCCAAGTTACGGGGTTCGGTAATGAAAAACTGTTTTTT
CDR3: CASSQVTGFGNEKLFF

size: .
D: .
V: TRBV21-1
J: TRBJ2-1
DNA: TGTGCCAGCAGCAAGGGACTAGCGGGAGTAATCGACAATGAGCAGTTCTTC
CDR3: CASSKGLAGVIDNEQFF

size: .
D: .
V: TRBV11-2
J: TRBJ2-6
DNA: TGTGCCAGCAGCTTGCGTGGCTCTGGGGCCAACGTCCTGACTTTC
CDR3: CASSLRGSGANVLTF